The next 32 T cell receptor beta chains were all read from a single sample in a study of blood T cell repertoires in COVID-19. Sequencing was performed with immunoSEQ multiplex PCR; in TCRdb, only in-frame clones are kept and a portion is missing. The table lists about 250,000 clones, 86% of them singletons, with around 3% in the top ten. Source material: peripheral blood. Every receptor here comes from a young woman with active or convalescent COVID-19.

V and J are TRBV9 and TRBJ2-3; 8 bases match TRBD2. Germline V lookup: CDR1 SGDLS, CDR2 YYNGEE. After removal of 3 bases from V and 1 base from J, the junction contained 7 bases not matched to a gene. The CDR3 consists of 16 residues. The CDR3 region has the DNA TGTGCCAGCAGCGATTATAGCGGGGTTGGCACAGATACGCAGTATTTT. Translated, it gives CASSDYSGVGTDTQYF.

The chain recombines TRBV6-5 with TRBJ2-5, with a possible D match to TRBD1 (6 bases). Trimming cost V 7 bases and J 1 base, with 13 bases left between them. This CDR3 has 14 residues. CDR1 is MNHEY and CDR2 is SVGAGI in the germline V gene. The CDR3 coding sequence is TGTGCCAGCAAAGGCAGGGGCGGCCAAGAGACCCAGTACTTC. Encoded protein: CASKGRGGQETQYF.

The genes are TRBV5-1 and TRBJ2-7; TRBD1 matches 10 bases. The length of the CDR3 is 16 residues. V was pared by 4 bases and J by 4 bases, with 11 bases of the junction left unmatched. Germline loops: CDR1 SGHRS, CDR2 YFSETQ. Here the CDR3 DNA reads TGCGCCAGCAGCCCGGGGGGACAGGGGAAATTATACGAGCAGTACTTC. It specifies CASSPGGQGKLYEQYF.

This sequence joins TRBV10-2 and TRBJ2-5, with 9 bases that match TRBD2. The CDR3 loop spans 13 amino acids. J gave up 1 base and V 9 bases, and 3 bases lay outside the gene matches. The V gene's germline CDR1 is WSHSY and CDR2 SAAADI. The CDR3 nucleotides read TGCGCCAGTCATAGCGGGGGCCAAGAGACCCAGTACTTC. Translating gives CASHSGGQETQYF.

The chain joins TRBV6-1 to TRBJ1-2, with 7 positions matching TRBD1. CDR1 MNHNS and CDR2 SASEGT come from the germline V gene. V lost 1 base to trimming and J lost 5 bases; unmatched junction nucleotides: 4. The CDR3 length is 14 residues. The CDR3 DNA reads TGTGCCAGCAGTGAAGGGCAGGGGGTTTATGGCTACACCTTC. The encoded protein is CASSEGQGVYGYTF.

This chain joins TRBV7-2 and TRBJ2-3, with 12 bases fitting TRBD2. The CDR3 consists of 17 residues. Germline V gene lookup returns CDR1 SGHTA and CDR2 FQGNSA. The V gene end was trimmed by 5 bases and the J gene end by 2 bases; junction bases not matched to a gene: 8. CDR3 DNA: TGTGCCAGCAGCACAAGTCGACTAGCGGGGGTCACAGATACGCAGTATTTT. It codes for CASSTSRLAGVTDTQYF. The full variable domain, its missing parts supplied by reference TRBV7-2 and TRBJ2-3, is GAGVSQSPSNKVTEKGKDVELRCDPISGHTALYWYRQSLGQGLEFLIYFQGNSAPDKSGLPSDRFSAERTGGSVSTLTIQRTQQEDSAVYLCASSTSRLAGVTDTQYFGPGTRLTVL.

The rearrangement joins TRBV27 to TRBJ1-5; D unclear. Germline assignment: CDR1 MNHEY and CDR2 SMNVEV (reference sequence). There are 14 residues in the CDR3. Between the trimmed V and J ends, which lost 1 base and 0 bases, there was a span of 4 bases. The CDR3 reads CASSLYISNQPQHF. The CDR3 nucleotides read TGTGCCAGCAGTTTATATATTAGCAATCAGCCCCAGCATTTT.

The chain couples TRBV7-3 to TRBJ2-3, with 7 bases matching TRBD1. Germline V gives CDR1 SGHTA, CDR2 FQGTGA. Losses at the gene ends were 5 bases for V and 5 bases for J; bases not matched to a gene: 7. The CDR3 is 14 amino acids. CDR3 sequence: CASSQSDREDTQYF. The CDR3 DNA sequence: TGTGCCAGCAGCCAATCAGACAGGGAAGATACGCAGTATTTT.

This clone was observed a single time. The V call is TRBV12-3 or TRBV12-4, the J call TRBJ1-5; TRBD1 might be the D (5 bases). V shed 8 bases and J shed 4 bases, with 9 bases lying between them. The CDR3 consists of 12 residues. The CDR3 nucleotides are TGTGCCAGCCTTAGGGGAAATCAGCCCCAGCATTTT. Translating it yields CASLRGNQPQHF.

The chain couples TRBV11-2 to TRBJ2-1; D gene ambiguous. In germline, CDR1 is SGHAT, CDR2 FQNNGV. Trimming left V 1 base short and J 4 bases short, with 14 bases between. The CDR3 contains 16 residues. The CDR3 loop is CASSLGWANSYNEQFF. CDR3 DNA sequence: TGTGCCAGCAGCTTAGGGTGGGCAAATTCTTACAATGAGCAGTTCTTC.

This chain links TRBV28 with TRBJ1-6; D perhaps matches TRBD1 (5 bases). This CDR3 has 15 residues. The germline V gene encodes CDR1 MDHEN and CDR2 SYDVKM. V lost 3 bases and J lost 7, with 13 bases in between. The CDR3 loop reads CASSFQTGGNSPLHF. The CDR3 DNA reads as TGTGCCAGCAGTTTCCAAACGGGGGGAAATTCACCCCTCCACTTT. The full variable domain, with the rest looked up from reference TRBV28 and TRBJ1-6, is DVKVTQSSRYLVKRTGEKVFLECVQDMDHENMFWYRQDPGLGLRLIYFSYDVKMKEKGDIPEGYSVSREKKERFSLILESASTNQTSMYLCASSFQTGGNSPLHFGNGTRLTVT.

The chain carries TRBV10-3 and TRBJ2-3, with 14 bases fitting TRBD2. CDR3 length: 15 residues. Germline V gene sequence: CDR1 ENHRY, CDR2 SYGVKD. V shed 11 bases and J 5 bases; nucleotides not matched to a gene: 9. DNA of the CDR3: TGTGCCTCCTGGACTAGCGGGGGGAAAGGAGATACGCAGTATTTT. Residues: CASWTSGGKGDTQYF.

This clone has just a few counts. The chain has TRBV5-5 and TRBJ1-4; no clear D gene. CDR3 length: 14 residues. The V gene's germline CDR1 is SGHKS and CDR2 YYEKEE (reference sequence). Trimming took off 2 bases at V and 5 bases at J, with 10 bases between the two ends. This CDR3 is CASSFNSFNEKLFF. CDR3 nucleotide sequence: TGTGCCAGCAGCTTTAACAGCTTCAATGAAAAACTGTTTTTT.

J is TRBJ1-1 and V is TRBV7-9; no firm D call. V dropped 1 base and J dropped 6 bases, with 9 bases sitting between them. The CDR3 totals 13 residues. Germline lookup yields CDR1 SEHNR and CDR2 FQNEAQ (reference sequence). The DNA for the CDR3 is TGTGCCAGCAGCTTAGTCCGGCAGGCTGAAGCTTTCTTT. The encoded protein is CASSLVRQAEAFF.

V is TRBV5-6 and J is TRBJ1-5; perhaps TRBD1 as D (6 bases). CDR1 and CDR2 (germline): SGHDT, YYEEEE. Trimming took 0 bases from V and 2 from J, leaving 12 bases between them. CDR3 length: 16 amino acids. CDR3 sequence: CASSLGLGGGNQPQHF. CDR3 nucleotides: TGTGCCAGCAGCTTGGGTCTAGGGGGAGGCAATCAGCCCCAGCATTTT.

This clone has just one count. V and J are TRBV9 and TRBJ2-7; 7 nucleotides match TRBD2. The CDR3 runs to 15 residues. With 3 bases clipped from V and 7 bases from J, the junction kept 13 bases outside the gene matches. Germline V gene data show CDR1 as SGDLS and CDR2 as YYNGEE. The CDR3 protein is CASSAQTSVGEEQYF. CDR3 nucleotide sequence: TGTGCCAGCAGCGCCCAAACTAGCGTGGGTGAGGAGCAGTACTTC.

The CDR3, as DNA: TGCGCCAGCAGCTTGGGGCTAGCGGGGGGGCCCAGTATCGATGAGCAGTTCTTC. Protein: CASSLGLAGGPSIDEQFF. This chain uses TRBV5-1 with TRBJ2-1, with 12 nucleotides matching TRBD2. J gave up 8 bases and V 0 bases, and 12 bases lay outside the gene matches. Germline-derived CDR1 and CDR2 are SGHRS and YFSETQ. The CDR3 is 18 amino acids. Filled out from reference TRBV5-1 and TRBJ2-1, the complete variable domain reads KAGVTQTPRYLIKTRGQQVTLSCSPISGHRSVSWYQQTPGQGLQFLFEYFSETQRNKGNFPGRFSGRQFSNSRSEMNVSTLELGDSALYLCASSLGLAGGPSIDEQFFGPGTRLTVL.

V is TRBV7-2 and J is TRBJ2-5; tentative D call: TRBD2 (7 bases). The CDR3 is 17 amino acids. V lost 4 bases to trimming and J lost 2 bases, with 20 bases between them. The germline V gene has CDR1 SGHTA and CDR2 FQGNSA. The chain's CDR3 is CASSWDIRASGQETQYF. The CDR3 bases are TGTGCCAGCAGCTGGGACATTAGGGCTAGCGGACAAGAGACCCAGTACTTC.

Concerning this clone: Germline is not matched at one junction end, which may reflect a read error. The chain recombines TRBV7-7 with TRBJ2-1; 9 nucleotides agree with TRBD1. The length of the CDR3 is 14 residues. CDR1 SSHAT and CDR2 FNYEAQ come from the germline V gene (reference sequence). The CDR3 sequence is CASSLGQGRDEQFF. CDR3 nucleotide sequence: TGTGCTAGCAGCTTGGGACAGGGCAGAGATGAGCAGTTCTTC.

This chain joins TRBV12-3 or TRBV12-4 and TRBJ2-7; possible D gene TRBD1, 6 bases. With 7 bases removed from V and 5 bases from J, the gap between germline ends came to 15 bases. The CDR3 consists of 13 residues. CDR3 sequence: CASTPGPGDEQYF. CDR3 bases: TGTGCCAGCACCCCTGGTCCAGGGGACGAGCAGTACTTC.

The genes are TRBV28 and TRBJ1-1, with D tentatively TRBD1 (5 bases). CDR1 is MDHEN and CDR2 is SYDVKM in the germline V gene. Trimming removed 6 bases from V and 1 base from J, with 15 bases in between. The CDR3 covers 15 residues. The CDR3 DNA reads as TGTGCCAGCAGGGGGGGGTTGGATGGGAACACTGAAGCTTTCTTT. Amino acids: CASRGGLDGNTEAFF.

The V gene is TRBV5-5, the J gene TRBJ2-5, with 13 positions matching TRBD2. Germline V gene data show CDR1 as SGHKS and CDR2 as YYEKEE (reference sequence). V shed 4 bases, J shed 4 bases, and the junction held 7 bases outside the gene matches. The CDR3 totals 16 residues. Written as DNA, the CDR3 is TGTGCCAGCAGCCCTGGACTAGCGGGGGTTGGAGAGACCCAGTACTTC. As protein: CASSPGLAGVGETQYF.

The V and J genes are TRBV5-1 and TRBJ1-2; TRBD1 might be the D (6 bases). The V gene lost 0 bases and the J gene lost 5 bases, with 8 bases spanning the gap. Germline V gene sequence: CDR1 SGHRS, CDR2 YFSETQ. This CDR3 region has 13 residues. In DNA form, the CDR3 reads TGCGCCAGCAGCTTGGACAGGGTTTATGGCTACACCTTC. Protein sequence: CASSLDRVYGYTF.

To note about this clone: At one end the junction does not follow the germline gene, possibly because of a read error. V gene TRBV28 combines with J gene TRBJ2-3; 7 bases agree with TRBD1. The CDR3 is 16 amino acids. Per the germline V gene, CDR1 is MDHEN and CDR2 is SYDVKM. The CDR3 protein is CASNLLKGAYTDTQYF. The CDR3 DNA follows: TGTGCCAGCAATTTACTTAAGGGGGCCTACACAGATACGCAGTATTTT.

The chain carries TRBV6-5 and TRBJ1-1, with D perhaps matching TRBD1 (5 bases). Germline loops: CDR1 MNHEY, CDR2 SVGAGI. Trimming stripped 6 bases from V and 1 base from J, with 9 bases between. This CDR3 has 13 residues. The CDR3 protein is CASRVTENTEAFF. The CDR3 DNA sequence: TGTGCCAGCAGGGTGACAGAGAACACTGAAGCTTTCTTT.

The rearrangement uses TRBV7-2 and TRBJ2-5; 7 nucleotides align to TRBD1. Germline loops: CDR1 SGHTA, CDR2 FQGNSA. This CDR3 spans 12 amino acids. The ends lost 4 bases at V and 5 bases at J; junction bases unmatched: 1. The CDR3, as DNA: TGTGCCAGCAGCTACAGGGGTGAGACCCAGTACTTC. This translates into CASSYRGETQYF.

The chain carries TRBV6-1 and TRBJ1-1; no firm D call. The CDR3 spans 13 residues. The ends were cut back, 2 bases at V and 5 bases at J, with 9 bases in the middle. CDR1 is MNHNS and CDR2 is SASEGT in the germline V gene. The CDR3 reads CASSERGTTEAFF. The CDR3 bases are TGTGCCAGCAGTGAACGGGGAACGACTGAAGCTTTCTTT.

This clone appeared a single time. The gene calls are TRBV7-6 and TRBJ2-1; 8 bases fit TRBD2. The J segment lost 3 bases and the V segment lost 3 bases, leaving 7 bases of the junction unmatched. The CDR3 has 16 residues. Germline CDR1 and CDR2: SGHVS and FNYEAQ. DNA of the CDR3: TGTGCCAGCAGCTTGAAGACTAGCGCAAACTACAATGAGCAGTTCTTC. This gives the protein CASSLKTSANYNEQFF.

A word on this clone: The sample contains more than one DNA sequence encoding this CDR3. This chain connects TRBV7-2 to TRBJ1-5, with TRBD1 matching 8 bases. In germline, CDR1 is SGHTA, CDR2 FQGNSA. V gave up 4 bases and J gave up 3 bases; unmatched junction bases: 5. The length of the CDR3 is 15 residues. CDR3 bases: TGTGCCAGCAGCTCGCAGGGGGCCCTCAATCAGCCCCAGCATTTT. Translated, it gives CASSSQGALNQPQHF. Full variable domain (outside the CDR3, taken from reference TRBV7-2 and TRBJ1-5): GAGVSQSPSNKVTEKGKDVELRCDPISGHTALYWYRQSLGQGLEFLIYFQGNSAPDKSGLPSDRFSAERTGGSVSTLTIQRTQQEDSAVYLCASSSQGALNQPQHFGDGTRLSIL.

The genes are TRBV5-6 and TRBJ1-4; no firm D call. The CDR3 contains 15 residues. The V and J ends lost 0 bases and 8 bases respectively, with 14 bases between them. Germline loops: CDR1 SGHDT, CDR2 YYEEEE. This CDR3 reads CASSLANRVREKLFF. The CDR3 DNA sequence: TGTGCCAGCAGCTTGGCCAACCGGGTTAGAGAAAAACTGTTTTTT.

The chain is built from TRBV7-2 and TRBJ1-1; a possible D gene is TRBD1 (6 bases). In germline, CDR1 is SGHTA, CDR2 FQGNSA. This CDR3 has 15 residues. Trimming removed 6 bases at V and 3 bases at J, with 17 bases between. CDR3 bases: TGTGCCAGCAGATATAGGAGACCAGGGGACACTGAAGCTTTCTTT. This gives the protein CASRYRRPGDTEAFF.

The chain couples TRBV29-1 to TRBJ1-5, with a weak D call TRBD1 (5 bases). CDR3 length: 14 residues. V lost 5 bases and J lost 9, with 20 bases in between. The V gene's germline CDR1 is SQVTM and CDR2 ANQGSEA. Here the CDR3 reads CSVLPGSGGGPQHF. CDR3 sequence (DNA): TGCAGCGTTCTTCCGGGCTCCGGGGGGGGGCCCCAGCATTTT.